These 5 T cell receptor beta chains were sequenced from one sample in a study of blood T cell repertoires in COVID-19. The assay was immunoSEQ multiplex PCR, and TCRdb's table has in-frame clones only and misses some. The sample lists around 200,000 clones, about 90% occurring once. The source material was peripheral blood. These receptors were obtained from a woman between 50 and 59 years old with acute or convalescent COVID-19.

The gene calls are TRBV11-2 and TRBJ2-5; D may be TRBD1 (5 bases). The V end was cut by 5 bases, the J end by 5 bases, with 21 bases between. The germline V gene has CDR1 SGHAT and CDR2 FQNNGV. The CDR3 is 16 amino acids. This CDR3 is CASSTGAAAPWETQYF. CDR3 DNA: TGTGCCAGCAGCACTGGGGCGGCGGCCCCCTGGGAGACCCAGTACTTC.

This clone was recorded once. This chain uses TRBV4-3 with TRBJ2-7; TRBD2 agrees at 9 bases. Germline CDR1 LGHNA, CDR2 YSLEER. J gave up 6 bases and V 4 bases, and 10 bases lay outside the gene matches. CDR3 size: 15 residues. The CDR3 here is CASSPGGGRALEQYF. CDR3 DNA: TGCGCCAGCAGCCCGGGGGGCGGGAGGGCCCTCGAGCAGTACTTC.

The chain carries TRBV19 and TRBJ2-7; 10 nucleotides agree with TRBD1. Per germline, CDR1 LNHDA and CDR2 SQIVND (reference sequence). The CDR3 totals 17 residues. With V trimmed by 1 base and J by 0 bases, 6 bases remained unmatched. In nucleotides, the CDR3 is TGTGCCAGTAGTATAGCCCTGGGGACAGGGGTCTCCTACGAGCAGTACTTC. It codes for CASSIALGTGVSYEQYF.

V is TRBV3-1 (or the pseudogene TRBV3-2) and J is TRBJ2-7; TRBD2 matches 11 bases. Germline V gene sequence: CDR1 LGHDT, CDR2 YNNKEL (reference sequence). There are 18 residues in the CDR3. Losses at the gene ends were 0 bases for V and 4 bases for J; bases not matched to a gene: 11. This chain's CDR3 is CASSQDALRLAGIYEQYF. CDR3 coding DNA: TGTGCCAGCAGCCAAGATGCCCTCCGACTAGCGGGAATATACGAGCAGTACTTC.

The chain combines TRBV5-6 with TRBJ2-2, with a tentative D call TRBD2 (6 bases). This CDR3 contains 16 residues. V was cut by 0 bases and J by 3 bases, with 12 bases left in between. The germline V gene has CDR1 SGHDT and CDR2 YYEEEE. CDR3 coding DNA: TGTGCCAGCAGCTTGGATTACGGGGGACACACCGGGGAGCTGTTTTTT. Amino acid sequence: CASSLDYGGHTGELFF.